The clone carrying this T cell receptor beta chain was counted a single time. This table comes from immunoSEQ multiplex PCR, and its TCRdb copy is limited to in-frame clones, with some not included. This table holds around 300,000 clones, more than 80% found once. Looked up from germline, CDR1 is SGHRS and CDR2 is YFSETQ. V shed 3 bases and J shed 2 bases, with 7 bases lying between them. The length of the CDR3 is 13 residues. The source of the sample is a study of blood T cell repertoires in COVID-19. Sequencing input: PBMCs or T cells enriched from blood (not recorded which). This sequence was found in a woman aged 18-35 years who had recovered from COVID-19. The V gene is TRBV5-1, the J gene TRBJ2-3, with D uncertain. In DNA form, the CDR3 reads TGCGCCAGCAGCTGGAGTTACACAGATACGCAGTATTTT. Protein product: CASSWSYTDTQYF. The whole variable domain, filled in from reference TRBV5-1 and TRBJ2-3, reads KAGVTQTPRYLIKTRGQQVTLSCSPISGHRSVSWYQQTPGQGLQFLFEYFSETQRNKGNFPGRFSGRQFSNSRSEMNVSTLELGDSALYLCASSWSYTDTQYFGPGTRLTVL.